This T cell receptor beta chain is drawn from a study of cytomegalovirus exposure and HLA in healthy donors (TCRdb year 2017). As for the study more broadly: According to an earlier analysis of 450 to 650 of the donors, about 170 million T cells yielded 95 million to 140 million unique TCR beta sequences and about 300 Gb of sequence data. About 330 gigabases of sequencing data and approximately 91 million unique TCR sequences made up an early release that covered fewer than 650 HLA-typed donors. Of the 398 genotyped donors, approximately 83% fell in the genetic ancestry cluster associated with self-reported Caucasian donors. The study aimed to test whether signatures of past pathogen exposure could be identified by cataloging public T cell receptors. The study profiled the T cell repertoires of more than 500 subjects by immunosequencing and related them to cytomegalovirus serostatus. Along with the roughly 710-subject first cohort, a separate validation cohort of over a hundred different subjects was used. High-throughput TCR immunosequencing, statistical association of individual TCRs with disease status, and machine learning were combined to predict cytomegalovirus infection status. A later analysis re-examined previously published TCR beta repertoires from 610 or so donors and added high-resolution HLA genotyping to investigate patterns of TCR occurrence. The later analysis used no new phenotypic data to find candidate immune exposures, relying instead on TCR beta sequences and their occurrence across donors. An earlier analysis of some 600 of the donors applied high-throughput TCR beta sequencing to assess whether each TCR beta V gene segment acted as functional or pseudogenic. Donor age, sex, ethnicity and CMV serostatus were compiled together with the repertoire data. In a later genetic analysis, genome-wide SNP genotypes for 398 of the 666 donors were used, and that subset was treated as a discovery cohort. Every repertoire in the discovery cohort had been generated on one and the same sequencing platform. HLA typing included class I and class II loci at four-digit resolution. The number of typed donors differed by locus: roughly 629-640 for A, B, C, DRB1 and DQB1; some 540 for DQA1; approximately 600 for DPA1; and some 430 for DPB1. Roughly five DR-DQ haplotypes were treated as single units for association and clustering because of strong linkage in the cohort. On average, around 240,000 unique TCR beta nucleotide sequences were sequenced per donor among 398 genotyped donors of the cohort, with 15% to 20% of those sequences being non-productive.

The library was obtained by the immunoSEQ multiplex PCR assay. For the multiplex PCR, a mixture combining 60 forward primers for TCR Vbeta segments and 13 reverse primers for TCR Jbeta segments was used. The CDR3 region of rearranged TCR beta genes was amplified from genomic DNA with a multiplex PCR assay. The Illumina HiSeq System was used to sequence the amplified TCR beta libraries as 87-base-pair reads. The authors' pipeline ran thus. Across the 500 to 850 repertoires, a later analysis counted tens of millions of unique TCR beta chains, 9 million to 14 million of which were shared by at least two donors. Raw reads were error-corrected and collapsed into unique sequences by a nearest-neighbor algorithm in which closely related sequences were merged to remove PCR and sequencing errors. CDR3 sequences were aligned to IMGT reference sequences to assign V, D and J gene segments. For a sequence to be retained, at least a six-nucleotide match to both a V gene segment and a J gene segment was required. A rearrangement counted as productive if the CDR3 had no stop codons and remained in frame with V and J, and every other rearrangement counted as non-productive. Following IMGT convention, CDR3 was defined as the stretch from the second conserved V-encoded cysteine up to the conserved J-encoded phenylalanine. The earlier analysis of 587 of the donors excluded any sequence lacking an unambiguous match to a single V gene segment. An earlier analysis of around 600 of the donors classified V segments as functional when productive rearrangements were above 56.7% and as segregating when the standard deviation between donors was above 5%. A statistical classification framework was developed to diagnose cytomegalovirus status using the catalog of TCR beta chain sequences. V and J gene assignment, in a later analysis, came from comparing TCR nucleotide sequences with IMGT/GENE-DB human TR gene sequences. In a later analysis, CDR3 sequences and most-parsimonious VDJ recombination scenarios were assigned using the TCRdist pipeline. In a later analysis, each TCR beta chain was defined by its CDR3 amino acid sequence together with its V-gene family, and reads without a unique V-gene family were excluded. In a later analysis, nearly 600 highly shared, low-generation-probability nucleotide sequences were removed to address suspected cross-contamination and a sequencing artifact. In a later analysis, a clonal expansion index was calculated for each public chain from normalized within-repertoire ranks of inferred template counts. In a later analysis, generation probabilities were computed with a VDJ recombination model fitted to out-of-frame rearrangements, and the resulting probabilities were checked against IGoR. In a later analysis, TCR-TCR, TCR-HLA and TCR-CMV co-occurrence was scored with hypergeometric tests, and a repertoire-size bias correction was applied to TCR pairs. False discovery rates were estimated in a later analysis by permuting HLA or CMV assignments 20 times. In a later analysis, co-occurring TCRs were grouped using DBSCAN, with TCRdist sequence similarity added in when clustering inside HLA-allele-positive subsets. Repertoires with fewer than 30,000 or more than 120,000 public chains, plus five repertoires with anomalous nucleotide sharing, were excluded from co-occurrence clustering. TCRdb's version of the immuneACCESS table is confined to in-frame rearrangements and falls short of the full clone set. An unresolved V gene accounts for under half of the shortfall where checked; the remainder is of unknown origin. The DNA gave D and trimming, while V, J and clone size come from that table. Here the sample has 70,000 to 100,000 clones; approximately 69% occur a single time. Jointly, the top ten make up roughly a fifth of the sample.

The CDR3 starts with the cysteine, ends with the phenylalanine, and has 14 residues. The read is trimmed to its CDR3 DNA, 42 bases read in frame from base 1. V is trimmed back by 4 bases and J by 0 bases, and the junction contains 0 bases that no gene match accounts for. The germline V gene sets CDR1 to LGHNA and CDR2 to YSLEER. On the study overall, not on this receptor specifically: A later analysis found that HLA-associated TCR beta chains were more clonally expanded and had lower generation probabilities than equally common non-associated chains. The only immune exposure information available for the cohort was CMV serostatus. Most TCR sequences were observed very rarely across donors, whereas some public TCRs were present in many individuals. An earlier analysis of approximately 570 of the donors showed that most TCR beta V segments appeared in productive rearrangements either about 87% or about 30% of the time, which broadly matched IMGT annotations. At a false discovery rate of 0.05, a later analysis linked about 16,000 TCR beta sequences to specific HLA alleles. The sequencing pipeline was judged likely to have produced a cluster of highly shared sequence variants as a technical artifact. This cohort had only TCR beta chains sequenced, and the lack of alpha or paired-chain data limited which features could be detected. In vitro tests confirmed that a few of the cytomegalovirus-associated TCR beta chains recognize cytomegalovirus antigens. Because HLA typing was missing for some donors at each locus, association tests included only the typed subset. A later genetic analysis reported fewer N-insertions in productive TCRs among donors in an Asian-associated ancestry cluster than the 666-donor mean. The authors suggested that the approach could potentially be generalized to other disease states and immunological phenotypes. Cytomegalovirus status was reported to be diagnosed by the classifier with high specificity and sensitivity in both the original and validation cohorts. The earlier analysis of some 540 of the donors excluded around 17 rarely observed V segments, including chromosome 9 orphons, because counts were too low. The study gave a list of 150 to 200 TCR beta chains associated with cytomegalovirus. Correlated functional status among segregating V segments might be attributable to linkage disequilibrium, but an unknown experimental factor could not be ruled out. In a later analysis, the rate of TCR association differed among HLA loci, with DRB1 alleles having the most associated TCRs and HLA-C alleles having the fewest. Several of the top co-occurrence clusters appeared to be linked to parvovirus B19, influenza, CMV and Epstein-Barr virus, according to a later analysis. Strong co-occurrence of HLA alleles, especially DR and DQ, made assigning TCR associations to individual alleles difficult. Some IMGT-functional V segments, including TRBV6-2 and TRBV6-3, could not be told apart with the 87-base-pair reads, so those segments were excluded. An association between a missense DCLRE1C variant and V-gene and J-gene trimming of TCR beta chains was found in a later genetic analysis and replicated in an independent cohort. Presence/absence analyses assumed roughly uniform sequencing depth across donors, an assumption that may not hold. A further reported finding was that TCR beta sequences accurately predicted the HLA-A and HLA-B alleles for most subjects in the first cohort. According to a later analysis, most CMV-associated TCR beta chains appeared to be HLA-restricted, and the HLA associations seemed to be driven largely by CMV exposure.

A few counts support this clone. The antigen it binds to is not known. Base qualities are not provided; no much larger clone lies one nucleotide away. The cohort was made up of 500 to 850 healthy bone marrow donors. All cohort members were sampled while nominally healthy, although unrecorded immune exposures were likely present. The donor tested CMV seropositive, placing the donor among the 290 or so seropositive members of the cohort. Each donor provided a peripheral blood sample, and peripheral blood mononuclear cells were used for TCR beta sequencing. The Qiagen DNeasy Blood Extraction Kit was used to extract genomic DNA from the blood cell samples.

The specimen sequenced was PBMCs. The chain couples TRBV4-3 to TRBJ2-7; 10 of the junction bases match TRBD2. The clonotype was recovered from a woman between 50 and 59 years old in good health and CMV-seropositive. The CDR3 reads CASSRTSGSYEQYF. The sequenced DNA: TGCGCCAGCAGCCGGACTAGCGGCTCCTACGAGCAGTACTTC.